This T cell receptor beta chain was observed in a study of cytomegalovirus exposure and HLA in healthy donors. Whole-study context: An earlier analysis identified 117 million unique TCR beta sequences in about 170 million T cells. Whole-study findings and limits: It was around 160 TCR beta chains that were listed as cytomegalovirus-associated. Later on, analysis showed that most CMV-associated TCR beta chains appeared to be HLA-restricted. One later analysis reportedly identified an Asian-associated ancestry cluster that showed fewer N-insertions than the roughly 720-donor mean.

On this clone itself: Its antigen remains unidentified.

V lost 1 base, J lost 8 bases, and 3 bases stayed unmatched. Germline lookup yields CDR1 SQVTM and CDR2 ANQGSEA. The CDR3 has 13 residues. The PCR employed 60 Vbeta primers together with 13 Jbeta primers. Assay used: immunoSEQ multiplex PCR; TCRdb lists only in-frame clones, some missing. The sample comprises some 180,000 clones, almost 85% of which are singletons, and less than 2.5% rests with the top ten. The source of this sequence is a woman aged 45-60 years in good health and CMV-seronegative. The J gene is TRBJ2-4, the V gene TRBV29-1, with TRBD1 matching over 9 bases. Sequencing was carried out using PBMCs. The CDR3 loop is CSVEGTGADIQYF. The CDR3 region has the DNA TGCAGCGTTGAAGGGACAGGGGCAGACATTCAGTACTTC. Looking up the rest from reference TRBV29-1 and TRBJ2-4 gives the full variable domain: SAVISQKPSRDICQRGTSLTIQCQVDSQVTMMFWYRQQPGQSLTLIATANQGSEATYESGFVIDKFPISRPNLTFSTLTVSNMSPEDSSIYLCSVEGTGADIQYFGAGTRLSVL.